What follows are 22 T cell receptor beta chains derived from one specimen sequenced in a study of PD-1 blockade in classical Hodgkin lymphoma. Data came from immunoSEQ multiplex PCR; TCRdb stores just in-frame clones and leaves some out. This table has roughly 60,000 clones, about 90% appearing once. Time point of the sample: cycle 4 day 1 (C4D1), after 5 to 7 weeks of nivolumab. Each patient experienced a relapse that followed autologous stem cell transplantation, and brentuximab vedotin exposure varied. The sample consisted of peripheral blood mononuclear cells (PBMCs), taken before the fourth cycle of nivolumab. The source of these receptors is a human donor with classical Hodgkin lymphoma.

CDR3 nucleotide sequence: TGTGCCAGCAGCTCATTCGGCCGGGTGGCCGGGGAGCTGTTTTTT. Translating it yields CASSSFGRVAGELFF. The J gene is TRBJ2-2, the V gene TRBV7-9; no reliable D call. The CDR3 extends over 15 amino acids. CDR1 and CDR2 from the germline V gene are SEHNR and FQNEAQ (reference sequence). Trimming took off 4 bases at V and 6 bases at J, with 15 bases between the two ends.

This clone has a single count. The chain employs TRBV27 and TRBJ2-7; D assignment may be TRBD1 or TRBD2 (6 bases each). Germline-derived CDR1 and CDR2 are MNHEY and SMNVEV (reference sequence). With 6 bases removed from V and 7 bases from J, the gap between germline ends came to 13 bases. The CDR3 contains 12 residues. DNA for the CDR3: TGTGCCAGCAGCTCGGGGGCCCCAGAGCAGTACTTC. Its protein is CASSSGAPEQYF.

The CDR3, as DNA: TGTGCCAGCAGTCCCGAATCCAGGAATGAGCAGTTCTTC. Its protein is CASSPESRNEQFF. The chain employs TRBV6-5 and TRBJ2-1; no definite D call. V lost 5 bases to trimming and J lost 7 bases, with 12 bases between them. Germline V gene sequence: CDR1 MNHEY, CDR2 SVGAGI. The CDR3 is made up of 13 amino acids.

The chain couples TRBV4-1 to TRBJ1-6, with 8 bases aligning to TRBD1. This CDR3 contains 22 residues. J gave up 1 base and V 1 base, and 18 bases lay outside the gene matches. Germline V lookup: CDR1 MGHRA, CDR2 YSYEKL. The CDR3 DNA is TGCGCCAGCAGCCAAGTCGCCTACAGGGGGAAAATCCACTCTTCCTATAATTCACCCCTCCACTTT. Protein: CASSQVAYRGKIHSSYNSPLHF.

V gene TRBV28 combines with J gene TRBJ1-2, with unresolved D. Germline assignment: CDR1 MDHEN and CDR2 SYDVKM. The CDR3 contains 12 residues. The germline V and J ends were trimmed by 3 bases and 6 bases, with 8 bases remaining between them. The CDR3 nucleotides are TGTGCCAGCAGTTTCGAGGATAATGGCTACACCTTC. Amino acid sequence: CASSFEDNGYTF.

This clone was recorded only once. The chain recombines TRBV30 with TRBJ2-5; D might be TRBD1 (6 bases). Germline CDR1 reads GTSNPN; CDR2 reads SVGIG (reference sequence). There are 14 residues in the CDR3. V was cut by 3 bases and J by 5 bases, with 16 bases left in between. This CDR3 is CAWSGTSWSETQYF. CDR3 nucleotides: TGTGCCTGGAGCGGGACATCATGGAGTGAGACCCAGTACTTC.

This chain links TRBV30 with TRBJ1-2, with TRBD1 matching over 7 bases. CDR1 and CDR2 (germline): GTSNPN, SVGIG (reference sequence). V was pared by 0 bases and J by 4 bases, with 8 bases of the junction left unmatched. The CDR3 covers 15 residues. The CDR3 DNA reads TGTGCCTGGAGTGTAGGTACAGGGGTCGCCTATGGCTACACCTTC. It is translated as CAWSVGTGVAYGYTF.

This clone occurred a few times. The chain recombines TRBV29-1 with TRBJ1-1; 8 nucleotides match TRBD1. Germline V gene data show CDR1 as SQVTM and CDR2 as ANQGSEA. V shed 7 bases and J 1 base; nucleotides not matched to a gene: 2. This CDR3 contains 12 residues. The CDR3 sequence: CSADRANTEAFF. Here the CDR3 DNA reads TGCAGCGCGGACAGGGCGAACACTGAAGCTTTCTTT.

This clone has only one observation. DNA of the CDR3: TGTGCCAGCACCCGGGAGGGTTTTTCACCCCTCCACTTT. It translates to CASTREGFSPLHF. The V and J genes are TRBV11-2 and TRBJ1-6; D not resolved. The CDR3 runs 13 residues. V gave up 7 bases and J gave up 9 bases, with 13 bases separating them. Germline assignment: CDR1 SGHAT and CDR2 FQNNGV.

This clone is a singleton in its sample. The chain carries TRBV19 and TRBJ1-2, with unresolved D. Deletions cut 4 bases from V and 3 bases from J, with 6 bases between. CDR1 and CDR2 from the germline V gene are LNHDA and SQIVND (reference sequence). There are 12 residues in the CDR3. The CDR3 sequence is CASSTGDYGYTF. The CDR3 bases are TGTGCCAGTAGTACCGGGGACTATGGCTACACCTTC.

This chain joins TRBV29-1 and TRBJ2-5; D remains unclear. The CDR3 has 13 amino acids. V lost 3 bases to trimming and J lost 4 bases, with 12 bases between them. CDR1 and CDR2 (germline): SQVTM, ANQGSEA. CDR3 DNA: TGCAGCGTTGATCTAAAGTATGGAGAGACCCAGTACTTC. It yields the protein CSVDLKYGETQYF.

The chain links TRBV28 to TRBJ2-2, with TRBD1 as a possible D gene (5 bases). Trimming shortened V by 7 bases and J by 1 base, and 13 bases separated the two germline ends. This CDR3 has 15 amino acids. CDR1 MDHEN and CDR2 SYDVKM come from the germline V gene. CDR3 protein: CASTWGGQNTGELFF. For the CDR3, the DNA is TGTGCCAGCACCTGGGGCGGACAGAACACCGGGGAGCTGTTTTTT.

The V and J genes are TRBV5-1 and TRBJ2-5, with TRBD2 identical over 8 bases. V was clipped by 2 bases and J by 1 base; unmatched bases: 1. This CDR3 comprises 14 residues. Per germline, CDR1 SGHRS and CDR2 YFSETQ. The CDR3 DNA reads TGCGCCAGCAGCTTAGCGGGGGCCCAAGAGACCCAGTACTTC. This codes for CASSLAGAQETQYF.

The V and J genes are TRBV19 and TRBJ1-1; D is unclear. The CDR3 runs 12 residues. Per the germline V gene, CDR1 is LNHDA and CDR2 is SQIVND (reference sequence). V was shortened by 6 bases and J by 6 bases, with 11 bases between the two germline ends. CDR3 sequence: CASSPGLAEAFF. Here the CDR3 DNA reads TGTGCCAGTAGCCCTGGTTTAGCTGAAGCTTTCTTT.

This chain connects TRBV12-5 to TRBJ2-1, with 8 bases lining up with TRBD2. Germline V CDR1 and CDR2: LGHNT, FRNRAP. The CDR3 is made up of 13 amino acids. Trimming at V came to 9 bases and at J to 7 bases, leaving 8 bases not matched to a gene. CDR3 in amino acids: CASRGGGFNEQFF. CDR3 in DNA: TGTGCTAGCCGGGGGGGCGGCTTTAATGAGCAGTTCTTC.

The chain uses TRBV7-8 and TRBJ1-2; D gene ambiguous. V lost 5 bases and J lost 5, with 12 bases in between. The CDR3 covers 13 residues. The germline V gene encodes CDR1 SGHVS and CDR2 FQNEAQ. CDR3 loop: CASSPSHGYGYTF. The DNA of the CDR3 is TGTGCCAGCAGCCCGTCCCACGGTTATGGCTACACCTTC.

The V call is TRBV5-5, the J call TRBJ1-2, with unresolved D. Germline V CDR1 and CDR2: SGHKS, YYEKEE (reference sequence). This CDR3 has 13 amino acids. V was pared by 2 bases and J by 7 bases, with 12 bases between. CDR3 coding DNA: TGTGCCAGCAGCTTTGTTACCCTGCTTGGCTACACCTTC. Protein product: CASSFVTLLGYTF.

This rearrangement joins TRBV7-9 to TRBJ2-7, with 11 nucleotides matching TRBD1. V was pared by 1 base and J by 7 bases, with 6 bases of the junction left unmatched. The CDR3 has 15 amino acids. The germline V gene has CDR1 SEHNR and CDR2 FQNEAQ (reference sequence). The CDR3 DNA sequence: TGTGCCAGCAGCTTAGAATTGGACAGGGGGCGAGAGCAGTACTTC. The encoded protein is CASSLELDRGREQYF.

The chain uses TRBV7-9 and TRBJ2-7; weak D call: TRBD2 (5 bases). Germline loops: CDR1 SEHNR, CDR2 FQNEAQ (reference sequence). Deletions cut 4 bases from V and 2 bases from J, with 15 bases between. This CDR3 spans 15 amino acids. The CDR3 nucleotides are TGTGCCAGCAGCTCTACCCGGGGAACCACCTACGAGCAGTACTTC. Translation: CASSSTRGTTYEQYF.

The V call is TRBV18, the J call TRBJ2-7; the D is unclear. Trimming removed 3 bases from V and 0 bases from J, with 6 bases in between. CDR1 is KGHSH and CDR2 is LQKENI in the germline V gene. The CDR3 is made up of 13 amino acids. CDR3 amino acids: CASSPGSSYEQYF. The CDR3, as DNA: TGTGCCAGCTCACCGGGAAGCTCCTACGAGCAGTACTTC.

The chain uses TRBV9 and TRBJ2-7, with D maybe TRBD1 (7 bases). V was trimmed by 0 bases and J by 5 bases, leaving 12 bases between them. The CDR3 has 14 amino acids. Per the germline V gene, CDR1 is SGDLS and CDR2 is YYNGEE. This CDR3 is CASSVGGGGNEQYF. In DNA, the CDR3 is TGTGCCAGCAGCGTAGGTGGAGGGGGCAACGAGCAGTACTTC.

CDR3 protein: CASSLRLAYNEQFF. The CDR3 coding sequence is TGTGCCAGCAGCCTCCGACTAGCCTACAATGAGCAGTTCTTC. The chain joins TRBV6-5 to TRBJ2-1, with D maybe TRBD2 (6 bases). Deletions cut 6 bases from V and 2 bases from J, with 11 bases between. The CDR3 covers 14 residues. Looked up from germline, CDR1 is MNHEY and CDR2 is SVGAGI.